A selection of T cell receptor beta chains follows, all from one sample in a study of cytomegalovirus exposure and HLA in healthy donors. Produced via immunoSEQ multiplex PCR; TCRdb's table is partial and in-frame only. The sample table sets out roughly 120,000 clones. Sequenced: PBMCs. These receptors all come from a young man in good health and CMV-seronegative. The CDR3 runs from the conserved cysteine through the conserved F or W. A D gene is named only where the DNA matches it firmly. Not all rows give a size; the values are once, few, many and, for expanded clones, a class.

j_call	d_call	clone_size	v_call	cdr3_nt	cdr3_aa
TRBJ1-1	TRBD1	-	TRBV7-9	TGTGCCAGCAGCCCGCGGACAGGAGGGAACACTGAAGCTTTCTTT	CASSPRTGGNTEAFF
TRBJ2-2	TRBD2	-	TRBV5-4	TGTGCCAGCAGCTTGGTCCCTAGCGGGAGTTGGACCGGGGAGCTGTTTTTT	CASSLVPSGSWTGELFF
TRBJ2-1	TRBD2	-	TRBV28	TGTGCCAGCAGTTCCTGGACTAGCGGGAACAATGAGCAGTTCTTC	CASSSWTSGNNEQFF
TRBJ1-6	-	-	TRBV2	TGTGCCAGCAGTGAGGCCCGCTTGAAACCCCTCCACTTT	CASSEARLKPLHF
TRBJ2-7	-	-	TRBV1	TGCACCAGCAGCCAAGAGAGGACTAGCGGGAGATCAGGGAGAGAGCAGTACTTC	CTSSQERTSGRSGREQYF
TRBJ1-1	-	-	TRBV6-5	TGTGCCAGCAGTTACTCACAGGGAGGGCACTCTGAAGCTTTCTTT	CASSYSQGGHSEAFF
TRBJ2-7	TRBD1	-	TRBV6-5	TGTGCCAGCAGTTACGGACAGGGTAGCTCCTACGAGCAGTACTTC	CASSYGQGSSYEQYF
TRBJ2-7	-	-	TRBV6-1	TGTGCCAGCAGTGGGACATTTCAAAGGTCCGAGCAGTACTTC	CASSGTFQRSEQYF
TRBJ2-7	-	-	TRBV6-1	TGTGCCAGCAGTTTAGGAGCCACCTACGAGCAGTACTTC	CASSLGATYEQYF
TRBJ1-1	-	-	TRBV28	TGTGCCACGGCTACAGGGATTGAAGAAAGGACGAACACTGAAGCTTTCTTT	CATATGIEERTNTEAFF
TRBJ1-1	-	-	TRBV28	TGTGCCAGCAGGTTCCCGGACCGGGGGTGGACTGAAGCTTTCTTT	CASRFPDRGWTEAFF
TRBJ2-7	TRBD2	-	TRBV30	TGTGCCCTAAGCGGGGGATACGAGCAGTACTTC	CALSGGYEQYF
TRBJ2-2	-	-	TRBV11-2	TGTGCCAGCAGCTTAGATCGAGGAGGGTTAACCGGGGAGCTGTTTTTT	CASSLDRGGLTGELFF
TRBJ1-2	-	-	TRBV4-3	TGCGCCAGCAGCCAAGACAGTTCCAACTATGGCTACACCTTC	CASSQDSSNYGYTF
TRBJ2-3	-	-	TRBV6-6	TGTGCCAGCAGTTACGAGAGCACAGATACGCAGTATTTT	CASSYESTDTQYF
TRBJ2-7	-	-	TRBV6-1	TGTGCCAGCAGTGGATTTCTTGGCCCCCTCCCTTACGAGCAGTACTTC	CASSGFLGPLPYEQYF
TRBJ1-5	-	-	TRBV30	TGTGCCTGGAGTGTACGGTCAGGTAATCAGCCCCAGCATTTT	CAWSVRSGNQPQHF
TRBJ1-2	-	-	TRBV18	TGTGCCAGCTCACCAGTGCAGTCCCCTGAAAACTATGGCTACACCTTC	CASSPVQSPENYGYTF
TRBJ2-5	-	-	TRBV30	TGTGCCTGGAGTTATGATGTACAGCAGTACTTC	CAWSYDVQQYF
TRBJ2-5	-	-	TRBV6-5	TGTGCCAGCAGTTACTCGAGTTGGCAGGGGAAGACCCAGTACTTC	CASSYSSWQGKTQYF
TRBJ2-1	-	-	TRBV5-1	TGCGCCAGCAGCCCGGATGCTCAGGGGTCCTACAATGAGCAGTTCTTC	CASSPDAQGSYNEQFF
TRBJ2-1	TRBD2	-	TRBV11-3	TGTGCCAGCAGCCCCGGGACTAGCAACAATGAGCAGTTCTTC	CASSPGTSNNEQFF
TRBJ1-1	TRBD1	-	TRBV7-9	TGTGCCAGCAGCTTATCAGGGGGCGATGAAGCTTTCTTT	CASSLSGGDEAFF
TRBJ1-1	-	-	TRBV9	TGTGCCAGCAGCACCGAGGTGAACACTGAAGCTTTCTTT	CASSTEVNTEAFF
TRBJ2-1	TRBD2	-	TRBV4-3	TGCGCCAGCAGCCAGGAACTAGCGTTCGATGAGCAGTTCTTC	CASSQELAFDEQFF
TRBJ1-2	TRBD1	-	TRBV30	TGTGCCACATCACAGGGGCATGGCTACACCTTC	CATSQGHGYTF
TRBJ2-1	TRBD1	-	TRBV30	TGTGCCTGGAGTCGACAGGGCAGTGAGCAGTTCTTC	CAWSRQGSEQFF
TRBJ2-3	TRBD2	-	TRBV10-1	TGCGCCAGTAGCGGGAGTTGGGCAGATACGCAGTATTTT	CASSGSWADTQYF
TRBJ2-7	-	-	TRBV5-1	TGCGCCAGCAGCGCCCGGGGAAGTGGGTACGAGCAGTACTTC	CASSARGSGYEQYF
TRBJ2-2	-	-	TRBV13	TGTGCCAGCAGCTTAGTTGGAGGGCGCACCGGGGAGCTGTTTTTT	CASSLVGGRTGELFF
TRBJ1-2	TRBD1	-	TRBV29-1	TGCAGCGTGGGAGGGACAGGGGATGGCTACACCTTC	CSVGGTGDGYTF
TRBJ2-5	TRBD1	-	TRBV5-6	TGTGCCAGCAGTCAACGGGACAGGCAATTCCAAGAGACCCAGTACTTC	CASSQRDRQFQETQYF
TRBJ1-1	TRBD1	-	TRBV2	TGTGCCAGCAGTTGGGACAGAATCAACACTGAAGCTTTCTTT	CASSWDRINTEAFF
TRBJ1-4	TRBD1	-	TRBV6-6	TGTGCCAGCGTGGACAGGAGCACAACTAATGAAAAACTGTTTTTT	CASVDRSTTNEKLFF
TRBJ2-7	-	-	TRBV11-2	TGTGCCAGCAGGCGGCCGGGTTTGCGGTCGCCCTACGAGCAGTACTTC	CASRRPGLRSPYEQYF
TRBJ2-2	TRBD2	-	TRBV25-1	TGTGCCAGCAGTGAAGAACCGGGACTAGAGGACACCGGGGAGCTGTTTTTT	CASSEEPGLEDTGELFF
TRBJ2-7	TRBD2	-	TRBV4-2	TGTGCCAGCAGCCGTGAATTACTAGCGGGAGCAAGCTCCTACGAGCAGTACTTC	CASSRELLAGASSYEQYF
TRBJ2-1	TRBD1	-	TRBV6-6	TGTGCCAGCACTAGGACAGGATCCAATGAGCAGTTCTTC	CASTRTGSNEQFF
TRBJ2-2	-	-	TRBV4-1	TGCGCCAGCAGCCAATACTCGGACAGCAACACCGGGGAGCTGTTTTTT	CASSQYSDSNTGELFF
TRBJ1-6	TRBD1	-	TRBV7-6	TGTGCCAGCAGCGAAAGGGACAGTTCACCCCTCCACTTT	CASSERDSSPLHF
TRBJ2-2	TRBD1	-	TRBV5-1	TGCGCCAGCAGCTTCTTTGGACAGGGGAACACCGGGGAGCTGTTTTTT	CASSFFGQGNTGELFF
TRBJ2-7	TRBD1	-	TRBV27	TGTGCCAGCAGCCCCCGAGCCGGGACAGGGGACGAGCAGTACTTC	CASSPRAGTGDEQYF
TRBJ2-1	-	-	TRBV4-1	TGCGCCAGCAGCCAATTCGCCGGGGATGAGCAGTTCTTC	CASSQFAGDEQFF
TRBJ2-1	TRBD2	-	TRBV2	TGTGCCTCCACGGTGCCTGGGGTAGCGGGGAATAGTTACAATGAGCAGTTCTTC	CASTVPGVAGNSYNEQFF
TRBJ2-5	-	-	TRBV7-9	TGTGCCAGCAGCTTTCCGGACAGGGAGGGAGAGACCCAGTACTTC	CASSFPDREGETQYF
TRBJ1-2	TRBD1	-	TRBV19	TGTGCCAGTAGTCCATCGACAGGGTTCTATGGCTACACCTTC	CASSPSTGFYGYTF
TRBJ2-4	-	medium-sized	TRBV4-1	TGCGCCAGCAGGGACTTCTGGAGTACGAAAAACATTCAGTACTTC	CASRDFWSTKNIQYF
TRBJ2-7	TRBD2	-	TRBV18	TGTGCCAGCTCACCACCTAGCGGGAGAATCGACGAGCAGTACTTC	CASSPPSGRIDEQYF
TRBJ2-2	TRBD2	-	TRBV7-3	TGTGCCAGCAGCCCGACTAGCGGTCTTAACACCGGGGAGCTGTTTTTT	CASSPTSGLNTGELFF
TRBJ2-5	-	-	TRBV30	TGTGCCTGGACCACGGGATGGAATACCCAGTACTTC	CAWTTGWNTQYF
TRBJ2-3	-	-	TRBV29-1	TGCAGCGTTGAAGGGACAGGGAGGGTGGATACGCAGTATTTT	CSVEGTGRVDTQYF
TRBJ2-7	-	-	TRBV30	TGTGCCTGGAGCTCTGACCGGGACTTGGCCTACGAGCAGTACTTC	CAWSSDRDLAYEQYF
TRBJ1-2	TRBD1	-	TRBV10-3	TGTGCCATCAGGGCCGGGACAGGGAACTTCAACTATGGCTACACCTTC	CAIRAGTGNFNYGYTF
TRBJ1-2	-	-	TRBV6-5	TGTGCCAGCAGTTACCCCGGTGGCTACACCTTC	CASSYPGGYTF
TRBJ2-7	TRBD2	-	TRBV7-6	TGTGCCAGCAGCTTAGCGTCTCTAGCGGGCACCTCCTACGAGCAGTACTTC	CASSLASLAGTSYEQYF
TRBJ1-3	-	-	TRBV2	TGTGCCAGCAGTGAACAGGCTGGAAACACCATATATTTT	CASSEQAGNTIYF
TRBJ1-2	-	-	TRBV5-1	TGCGCCAGCAGTCTCGACAGCAGTTATGGCTACACCTTC	CASSLDSSYGYTF
TRBJ2-1	-	-	TRBV27	TGTGCCAGCAGCGGATTTAGGTCGGGCAATGAGCAGTTCTTC	CASSGFRSGNEQFF
TRBJ2-7	TRBD1	-	TRBV5-5	TGTGCCAGCAGCGGTACTTTAGACAGGGATAAGGTCGAGCAGTACTTC	CASSGTLDRDKVEQYF
TRBJ2-1	-	-	TRBV7-2	TGTGCCAGCAGCTCCTGGAGCAGCGGGACACACAATGAGCAGTTCTTC	CASSSWSSGTHNEQFF